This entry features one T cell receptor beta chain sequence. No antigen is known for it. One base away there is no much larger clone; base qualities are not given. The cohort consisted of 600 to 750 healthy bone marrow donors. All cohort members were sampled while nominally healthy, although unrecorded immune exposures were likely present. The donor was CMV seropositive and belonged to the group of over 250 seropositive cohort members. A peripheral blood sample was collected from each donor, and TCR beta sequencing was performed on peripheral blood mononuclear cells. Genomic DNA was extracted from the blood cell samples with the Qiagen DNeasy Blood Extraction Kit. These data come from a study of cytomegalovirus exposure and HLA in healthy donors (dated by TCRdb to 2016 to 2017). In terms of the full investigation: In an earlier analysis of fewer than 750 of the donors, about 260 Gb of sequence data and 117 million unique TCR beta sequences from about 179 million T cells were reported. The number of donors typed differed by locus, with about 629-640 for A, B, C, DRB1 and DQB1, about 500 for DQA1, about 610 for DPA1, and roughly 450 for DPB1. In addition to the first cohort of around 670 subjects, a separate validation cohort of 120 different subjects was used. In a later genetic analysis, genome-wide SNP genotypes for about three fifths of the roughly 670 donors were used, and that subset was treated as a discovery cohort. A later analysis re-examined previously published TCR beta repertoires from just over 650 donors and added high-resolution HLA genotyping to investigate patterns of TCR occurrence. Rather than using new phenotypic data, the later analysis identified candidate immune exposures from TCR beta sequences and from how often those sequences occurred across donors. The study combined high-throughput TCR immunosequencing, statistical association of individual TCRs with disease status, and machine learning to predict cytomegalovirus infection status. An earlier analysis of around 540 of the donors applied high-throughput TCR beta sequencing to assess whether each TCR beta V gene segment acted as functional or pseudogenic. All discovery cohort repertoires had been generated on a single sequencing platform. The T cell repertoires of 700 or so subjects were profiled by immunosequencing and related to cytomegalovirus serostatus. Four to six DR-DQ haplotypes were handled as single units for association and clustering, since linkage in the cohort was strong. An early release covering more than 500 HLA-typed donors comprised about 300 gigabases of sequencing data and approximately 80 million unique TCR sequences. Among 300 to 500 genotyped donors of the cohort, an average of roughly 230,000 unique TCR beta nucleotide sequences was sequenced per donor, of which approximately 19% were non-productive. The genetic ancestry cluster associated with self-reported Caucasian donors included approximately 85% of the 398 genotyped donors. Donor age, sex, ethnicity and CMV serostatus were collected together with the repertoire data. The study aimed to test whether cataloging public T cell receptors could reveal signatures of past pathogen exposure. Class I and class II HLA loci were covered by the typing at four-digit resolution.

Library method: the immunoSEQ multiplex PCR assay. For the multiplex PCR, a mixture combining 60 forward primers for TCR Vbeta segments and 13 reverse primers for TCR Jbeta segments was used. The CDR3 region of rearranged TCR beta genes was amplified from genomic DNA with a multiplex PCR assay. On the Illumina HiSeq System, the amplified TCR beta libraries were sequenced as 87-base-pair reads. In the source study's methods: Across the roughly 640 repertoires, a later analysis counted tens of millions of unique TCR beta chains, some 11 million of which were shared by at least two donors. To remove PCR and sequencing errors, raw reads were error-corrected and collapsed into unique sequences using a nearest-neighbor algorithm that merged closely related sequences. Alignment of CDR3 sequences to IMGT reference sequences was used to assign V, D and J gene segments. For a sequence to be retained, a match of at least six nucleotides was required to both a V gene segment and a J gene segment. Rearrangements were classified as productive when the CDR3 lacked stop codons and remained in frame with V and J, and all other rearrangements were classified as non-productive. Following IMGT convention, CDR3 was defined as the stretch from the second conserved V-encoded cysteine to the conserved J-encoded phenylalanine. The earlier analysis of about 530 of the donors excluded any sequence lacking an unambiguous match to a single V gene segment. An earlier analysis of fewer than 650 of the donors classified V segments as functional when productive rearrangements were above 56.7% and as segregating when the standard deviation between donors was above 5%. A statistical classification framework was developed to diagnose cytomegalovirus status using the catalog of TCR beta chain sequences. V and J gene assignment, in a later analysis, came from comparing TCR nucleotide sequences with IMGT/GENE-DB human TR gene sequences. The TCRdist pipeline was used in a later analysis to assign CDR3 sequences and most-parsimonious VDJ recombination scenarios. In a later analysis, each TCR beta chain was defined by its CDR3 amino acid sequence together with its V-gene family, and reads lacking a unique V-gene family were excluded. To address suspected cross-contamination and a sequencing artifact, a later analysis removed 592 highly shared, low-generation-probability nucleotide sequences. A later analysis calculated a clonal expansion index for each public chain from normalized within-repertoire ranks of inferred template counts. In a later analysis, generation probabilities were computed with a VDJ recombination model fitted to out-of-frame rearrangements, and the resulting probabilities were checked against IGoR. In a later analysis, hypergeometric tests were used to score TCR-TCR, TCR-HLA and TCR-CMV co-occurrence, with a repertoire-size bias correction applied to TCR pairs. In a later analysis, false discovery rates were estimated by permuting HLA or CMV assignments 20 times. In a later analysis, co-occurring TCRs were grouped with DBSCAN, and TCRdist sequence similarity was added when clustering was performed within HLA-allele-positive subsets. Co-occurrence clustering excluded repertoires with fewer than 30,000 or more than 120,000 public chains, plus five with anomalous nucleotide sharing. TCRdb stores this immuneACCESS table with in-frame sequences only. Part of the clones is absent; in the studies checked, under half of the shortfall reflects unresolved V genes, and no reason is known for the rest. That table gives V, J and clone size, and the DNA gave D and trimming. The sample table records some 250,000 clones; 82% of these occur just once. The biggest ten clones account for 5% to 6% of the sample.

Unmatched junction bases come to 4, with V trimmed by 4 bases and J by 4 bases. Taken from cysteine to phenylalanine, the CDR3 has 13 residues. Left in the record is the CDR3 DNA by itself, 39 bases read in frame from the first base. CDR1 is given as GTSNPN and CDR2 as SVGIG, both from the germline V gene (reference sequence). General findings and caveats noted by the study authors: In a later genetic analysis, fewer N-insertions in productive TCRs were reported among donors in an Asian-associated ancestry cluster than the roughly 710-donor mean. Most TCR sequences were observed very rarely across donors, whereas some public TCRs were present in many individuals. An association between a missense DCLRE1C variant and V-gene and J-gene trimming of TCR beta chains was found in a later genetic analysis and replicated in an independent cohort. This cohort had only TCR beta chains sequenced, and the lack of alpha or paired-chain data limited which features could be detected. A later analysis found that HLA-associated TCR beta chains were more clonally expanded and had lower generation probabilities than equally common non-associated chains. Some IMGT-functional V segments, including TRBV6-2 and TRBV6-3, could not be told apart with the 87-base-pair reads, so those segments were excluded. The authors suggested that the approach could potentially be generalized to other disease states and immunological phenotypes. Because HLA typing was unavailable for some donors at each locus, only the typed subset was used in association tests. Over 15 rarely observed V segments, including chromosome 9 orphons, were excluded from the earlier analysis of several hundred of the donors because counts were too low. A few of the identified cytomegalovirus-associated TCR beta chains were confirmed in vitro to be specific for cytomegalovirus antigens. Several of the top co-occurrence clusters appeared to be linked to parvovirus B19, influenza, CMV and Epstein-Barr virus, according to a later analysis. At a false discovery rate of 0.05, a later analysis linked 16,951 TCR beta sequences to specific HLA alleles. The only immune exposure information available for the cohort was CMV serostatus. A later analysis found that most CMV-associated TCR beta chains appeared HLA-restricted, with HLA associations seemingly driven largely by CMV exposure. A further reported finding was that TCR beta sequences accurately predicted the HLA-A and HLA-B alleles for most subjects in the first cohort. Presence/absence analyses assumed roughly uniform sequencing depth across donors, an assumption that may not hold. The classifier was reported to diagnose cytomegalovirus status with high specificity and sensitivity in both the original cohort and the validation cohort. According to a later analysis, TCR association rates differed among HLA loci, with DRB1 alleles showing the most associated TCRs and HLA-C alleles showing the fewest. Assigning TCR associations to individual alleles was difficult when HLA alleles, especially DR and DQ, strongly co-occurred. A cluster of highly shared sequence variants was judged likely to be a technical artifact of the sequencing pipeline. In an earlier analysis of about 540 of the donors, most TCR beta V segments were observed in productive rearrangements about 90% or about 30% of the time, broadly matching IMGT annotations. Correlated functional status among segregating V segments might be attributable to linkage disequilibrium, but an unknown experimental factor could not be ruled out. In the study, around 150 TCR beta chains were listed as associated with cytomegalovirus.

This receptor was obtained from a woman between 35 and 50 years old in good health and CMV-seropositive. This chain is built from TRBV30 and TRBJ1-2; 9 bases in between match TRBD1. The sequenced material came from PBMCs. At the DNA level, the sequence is TGTGCCTGGACAGCGGACAGGGGCTATGGCTACACCTTC. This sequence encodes CAWTADRGYGYTF.